This T cell receptor beta chain appears in the sequencing data of a study of blood T cell repertoires in COVID-19. As for the study in general: Recovery among Cohort 3 donors was established by two negative PCRs, clearance, or symptom resolution.

The repertoire was sequenced with immunoSEQ multiplex PCR; TCRdb's copy has only in-frame clones and lacks some. The sample carries approximately 360,000 clones, around 87% recorded once. This CDR3 has 18 amino acids. V was clipped by 0 bases and J by 3 bases; unmatched bases: 7. Germline CDR1 SGHNT, CDR2 YYREEE (reference sequence). Allocation to cohorts depended on clinical history reported by the participants. Sequencing used PBMCs or T cells enriched from blood (not recorded which). The chain uses TRBV5-4 and TRBJ2-2; TRBD2 agrees at 11 bases. The clonotype comes from a man in his forties in a cohort exposed to, infected with or recovered from COVID-19 (not recorded which). CDR3 amino acids: CASSLAASGRMDTGELFF. CDR3 sequence (DNA): TGTGCCAGCAGCTTGGCCGCTAGCGGGAGGATGGACACCGGGGAGCTGTTTTTT.